The 12 T cell receptor beta chains listed next were all sequenced from one sample in a study of blood T cells in healthy people across ages. Combining a sample-barcoded 5' primer with a J-beta primer mix, a second PCR ran for roughly 6 to 12 cycles. TCRdb passed the 5' RACE reads through MiXCR, listing each CDR3 protein once. In the table there are roughly 1.4 million distinct CDR3 sequences, 45% to 70% of which are singletons. Sequenced material: blood. The receptor set was obtained from a man aged 18 to 35 in good health.

In its sample, this clonotype was seen a few times. This CDR3 is CSAELREQYF. The CDR3, as DNA: TGCAGTGCCGAATTGCGGGAGCAGTACTTC. The J gene is TRBJ2-5, the V gene TRBV20-1, with 7 bases aligning to TRBD2. Losses at the gene ends were 6 bases for V and 11 bases for J; bases not matched to a gene: 6. Germline CDR1 is DFQATT and CDR2 is SNEGSKA (reference sequence). This CDR3 is built from 10 residues.

The chain links TRBV24-1 to TRBJ2-1; a weak D match, TRBD2 (5 bases). This CDR3 contains 12 residues. The V gene's germline CDR1 is KGHDR and CDR2 SFDVKD. The V end lost 4 bases, the J end lost 9 bases, and 9 bases lay between the germline ends. The CDR3 loop is CATSEDRGEQFF. The CDR3 nucleotides are TGTGCCACCAGTGAGGATCGGGGTGAGCAGTTCTTC.

The CDR3 region is CASSQTQFPYGYTF. The CDR3 DNA reads TGCGCCAGCAGCCAAACGCAGTTTCCCTATGGCTACACCTTC. V gene TRBV4-3 combines with J gene TRBJ1-2, with D unresolved. Germline CDR1 reads LGHNA; CDR2 reads YSLEER. CDR3 size: 14 residues. V dropped 2 bases and J dropped 4 bases, with 11 bases sitting between them.

This clonotype has just a few counts. The chain recombines TRBV5-6 with TRBJ1-2, with D unclear. The CDR3 consists of 14 residues. CDR1 SGHDT and CDR2 YYEEEE come from the germline V gene. V lost 2 bases, J lost 8 bases, and 16 bases lay in between. The CDR3 is CASSLPGNLEGYTF. CDR3 sequence (DNA): TGTGCCAGCAGCTTACCCGGGAATCTGGAGGGCTACACCTTC.

This rearrangement joins TRBV3-1 to TRBJ2-5, with D tentatively TRBD2 (5 bases). Germline V CDR1 and CDR2: LGHDT, YNNKEL (reference sequence). The CDR3 spans 15 residues. Trimming took 3 bases from V and 5 from J, leaving 16 bases between them. The CDR3 DNA reads TGTGCCAGCAGCCAGCTACTAGGAGAGAGGGAGACCCAGTACTTC. Amino acids: CASSQLLGERETQYF.

The rearrangement joins TRBV5-1 to TRBJ2-7; 11 positions agree with TRBD2. Germline V CDR1 and CDR2: SGHRS, YFSETQ. Trimming at V came to 3 bases and at J to 2 bases, leaving 4 bases not matched to a gene. This CDR3 has 15 amino acids. CDR3 amino acids: CASSWETSGAYEQYF. In nucleotides, the CDR3 is TGCGCCAGCAGCTGGGAGACTAGCGGGGCCTACGAGCAGTACTTC.

The genes are TRBV27 and TRBJ2-7; tentatively, D is TRBD1 (6 bases). V was pared by 5 bases and J by 3 bases, with 17 bases between. Germline V gene data show CDR1 as MNHEY and CDR2 as SMNVEV (reference sequence). The CDR3 consists of 15 residues. CDR3 in DNA: TGTGCCAGCAGTCCAATCAGGGGAATTTTCTACGAGCAGTACTTC. Its protein product is CASSPIRGIFYEQYF.

This clonotype was counted between two and nine times. J is TRBJ2-1 and V is TRBV5-6; D may be TRBD2 (6 bases). Germline CDR1 and CDR2: SGHDT and YYEEEE. The CDR3 is made up of 14 amino acids. The V end was cut by 1 base, the J end by 6 bases, with 11 bases between. The CDR3 nucleotides read TGTGCCAGCAGCTTGCAGCGGGCGCGCAATGAGCAGTTCTTC. As protein: CASSLQRARNEQFF. Looking up the rest from reference TRBV5-6 and TRBJ2-1 gives the full variable domain: DAGVTQSPTHLIKTRGQQVTLRCSPKSGHDTVSWYQQALGQGPQFIFQYYEEEERQRGNFPDRFSGHQFPNYSSELNVNALLLGDSALYLCASSLQRARNEQFFGPGTRLTVL.

This clonotype turned up a few times. The chain links TRBV20-1 to TRBJ2-7; D unclear. Germline assignment: CDR1 DFQATT and CDR2 SNEGSKA (reference sequence). V was trimmed by 1 base and J by 2 bases, leaving 9 bases between them. CDR3 length equals 13 residues. The CDR3 DNA reads as TGCAGTGCTAGAGCTCCGGTAGCCTACGAGCAGTACTTC. Protein sequence: CSARAPVAYEQYF.

The gene calls are TRBV27 and TRBJ2-4; 12 positions match TRBD2. TRBJ2-7 matches the DNA end more closely, so the J call is doubtful. The germline V gene has CDR1 MNHEY and CDR2 SMNVEV (reference sequence). The CDR3 is 15 residues long. The CDR3 DNA reads as TGTGCCAGCAGCCCGTGGACTAGCGGGGCCTACGAGCAGTACTTC. Its protein is CASSPWTSGAYEQYF.

The chain couples TRBV3-1 to TRBJ2-1; 10 nucleotides line up with TRBD2. Trimming removed 1 base from V and 1 base from J; junction bases left unmatched: 16. CDR3 length: 21 amino acids. Per germline, CDR1 LGHDT and CDR2 YNNKEL (reference sequence). CDR3 in amino acids: CASSQVGRTGTSEESYNEQFF. In nucleotides, the CDR3 is TGTGCCAGCAGCCAAGTAGGCAGGACTGGGACTAGCGAAGAATCCTACAATGAGCAGTTCTTC.

The V call is TRBV11-2, the J call TRBJ2-5, with a tentative D call TRBD1 (6 bases). The CDR3 covers 16 residues. V dropped 4 bases and J dropped 2 bases, with 17 bases sitting between them. The germline V gene encodes CDR1 SGHAT and CDR2 FQNNGV. CDR3 sequence: CASSSYIQGWQETQYF. The CDR3 nucleotides are TGTGCCAGCAGCTCTTATATCCAGGGGTGGCAAGAGACCCAGTACTTC.